These T cell receptor beta chains were read from a single sample in a study of cytomegalovirus exposure and HLA in healthy donors. The data were produced by immunoSEQ multiplex PCR, yet TCRdb's version contains in-frame clones alone and is incomplete. Here the sample table reports just over 50,000 clones. Material for sequencing was PBMCs. Receptor source: an older woman in good health and CMV-seropositive. Both conserved end residues are part of each CDR3. A D gene is named only where the DNA matches it firmly.

v_gene: TRBV6-1
j_gene: TRBJ1-6
d_gene: TRBD1
CDR3nt: TGTGCCAGCAGTGAAGTTAGGACAGGGTCCCTCCACTTT
CDR3aa: CASSEVRTGSLHF

v_gene: TRBV9
j_gene: TRBJ1-1
d_gene: -
CDR3nt: TGTGCCAGCAGCGTAGTACAGGGAAGCACTGAAGCTTTCTTT
CDR3aa: CASSVVQGSTEAFF

v_gene: TRBV7-9
j_gene: TRBJ1-6
d_gene: TRBD1
CDR3nt: TGTGCCAGCAGCCCCGACAGGGGTAATTCACCCCTCCACTTT
CDR3aa: CASSPDRGNSPLHF

v_gene: TRBV12-5
j_gene: TRBJ1-2
d_gene: -
CDR3nt: TGTGCTAGTGGTCAGGTTGTGGATGGCTACACCTTC
CDR3aa: CASGQVVDGYTF

v_gene: TRBV6-6
j_gene: TRBJ2-3
d_gene: -
CDR3nt: TGTGCCAGCAGTTTACCGGCGGGCACAGATACGCAGTATTTT
CDR3aa: CASSLPAGTDTQYF

v_gene: TRBV27
j_gene: TRBJ2-1
d_gene: -
CDR3nt: TGTGCCAGCAGTACTTCAGGGGCCCTTTTGGTGAATGAGCAGTTCTTC
CDR3aa: CASSTSGALLVNEQFF

v_gene: TRBV7-2
j_gene: TRBJ1-5
d_gene: TRBD1
CDR3nt: TGTGCCAGCAGCTTGGCAGGGGGGTATAGCAATCAGCCCCAGCATTTT
CDR3aa: CASSLAGGYSNQPQHF

v_gene: TRBV10-3
j_gene: TRBJ2-5
d_gene: TRBD2
CDR3nt: TGTGCCATCAGTGACTTGACTAGCGGGGGGAGGGAGACCCAGTACTTC
CDR3aa: CAISDLTSGGRETQYF

v_gene: TRBV5-6
j_gene: TRBJ1-6
d_gene: TRBD1
CDR3nt: TGTGCCAGCAGCTGGGGACAGGGCGGGCGTTCACCCCTCCACTTT
CDR3aa: CASSWGQGGRSPLHF

v_gene: TRBV5-6
j_gene: TRBJ1-1
d_gene: -
CDR3nt: TGTGCCAGCAGCCGCCGTTCCGAGAGAATGAACACTGAAGCTTTCTTT
CDR3aa: CASSRRSERMNTEAFF

v_gene: TRBV6-5
j_gene: TRBJ1-3
d_gene: TRBD1
CDR3nt: TGTGCCAGCAGTGTACAGGGGGCTGGAAACAACATATATTTT
CDR3aa: CASSVQGAGNNIYF

v_gene: TRBV7-2
j_gene: TRBJ2-7
d_gene: -
CDR3nt: TGTGCCAGCAGCTTAGAAGGGGGACGGTCCGGTTACAACTACGAGCAGTACTTC
CDR3aa: CASSLEGGRSGYNYEQYF

v_gene: TRBV29-1
j_gene: TRBJ1-2
d_gene: -
CDR3nt: TGCAGCGTTGAACCCCCAGGGCACTCCTATGGCTACACCTTC
CDR3aa: CSVEPPGHSYGYTF

v_gene: TRBV10-3
j_gene: TRBJ2-7
d_gene: TRBD2
CDR3nt: TGTGCCTTCCCCCTTTCTCCTAGCGGGAACTACGAGCAGTACTTC
CDR3aa: CAFPLSPSGNYEQYF

v_gene: TRBV18
j_gene: TRBJ2-2
d_gene: TRBD1
CDR3nt: TGTGCCAGCTCACCCGACAGGGCTTTTGGTACCGGGGAGCTGTTTTTT
CDR3aa: CASSPDRAFGTGELFF

v_gene: TRBV6-6
j_gene: TRBJ1-2
d_gene: -
CDR3nt: -
CDR3aa: CASTLGTGDVYGYTF

v_gene: TRBV11-3
j_gene: TRBJ2-1
d_gene: TRBD2
CDR3nt: TGTGCCAGCAGCTTCTCCGGGACTAGCGCTGATGAGCAGTTCTTC
CDR3aa: CASSFSGTSADEQFF

v_gene: TRBV7-7
j_gene: TRBJ2-5
d_gene: TRBD2
CDR3nt: TGTGCTAGCAGCCCCGGGACTAGCGGGGTGGGGGAGACCCAGTACTTC
CDR3aa: CASSPGTSGVGETQYF